These T cell receptor beta chains were read from a single sample in a study of blood T cell repertoires in COVID-19. Produced via immunoSEQ multiplex PCR; TCRdb's table is partial and in-frame only. The sample includes fewer than 250,000 clones, roughly 90% seen only once; the top ten take less than 7.5%. Sequenced material: peripheral blood. These receptors all stem from a woman aged 40 to 49 who had recovered from COVID-19. The CDR3 runs from the conserved cysteine through the conserved F or W. D genes are given only for firm matches. The size of a clone is reported for some rows only, either as once, few or many, or as a class for expanded clones.

-,-,TRBJ2-7,TRBV5-4,CASSLEARANEQYF,TGTGCCAGCAGCTTGGAGGCCAGGGCAAACGAGCAGTACTTC
TRBD2,-,TRBJ2-1,TRBV5-1,CASRGGEYGQFF,TGCGCCAGCAGGGGAGGGGAATATGGGCAGTTCTTC
-,-,TRBJ2-5,TRBV3-1/TRBV3-2,CASSPQVRETQYF,TGTGCCAGCAGCCCCCAGGTTCGGGAGACCCAGTACTTC
TRBD1,-,TRBJ2-3,TRBV29-1,CSVFQGAKIGDTQYF,TGCAGCGTCTTTCAGGGGGCGAAGATTGGAGATACGCAGTATTTT
-,-,TRBJ1-5,TRBV3-1/TRBV3-2,CASSPLRSNQPQHF,TGTGCCAGCAGCCCCTTGAGGAGCAATCAGCCCCAGCATTTT
TRBD1,few,TRBJ1-1,TRBV28,CAAQGGRTEAFF,TGTGCCGCACAGGGGGGGAGGACTGAAGCTTTCTTT
TRBD1,-,TRBJ2-6,TRBV11-3,CASSFGQGANSGANVLTF,TGTGCCAGCAGCTTCGGACAGGGGGCGAACTCTGGGGCCAACGTCCTGACTTTC
-,-,TRBJ2-3,TRBV6-5,CASSRGGPDVTQYF,TGTGCCAGCAGTAGGGGGGGCCCCGATGTTACGCAGTATTTT
TRBD2,few,TRBJ2-3,TRBV28,CASSARTSGTSTDTQYF,TGTGCCAGCAGTGCCCGGACTAGCGGGACTAGCACAGATACGCAGTATTTT
-,-,TRBJ2-7,TRBV29-1,CSVASGSPYEQYF,TGCAGCGTTGCTTCAGGGTCCCCCTACGAGCAGTACTTC
TRBD2,-,TRBJ2-1,TRBV5-1,CASSTRTSHEEQFF,TGCGCCAGCAGCACCCGGACTAGCCACGAGGAGCAGTTCTTC
TRBD2,-,TRBJ2-3,TRBV9,CASSVGASGNTDTQYF,TGTGCCAGCAGCGTAGGTGCTAGCGGAAACACAGATACGCAGTATTTT
TRBD1,once,TRBJ2-1,TRBV15,CATRGQGALNEQFF,TGTGCCACCCGGGGACAGGGGGCTCTTAATGAGCAGTTCTTC
TRBD1,-,TRBJ2-7,TRBV27,CASSSIPGTAYEQYF,TGTGCCAGCAGTTCTATCCCCGGGACAGCCTACGAGCAGTACTTC
-,-,TRBJ2-7,TRBV9,CASSRTAFYEQYF,TGTGCCAGCAGCCGGACAGCCTTTTACGAGCAGTACTTC
-,-,TRBJ2-7,TRBV19,CASSRDTRWVYEQYF,TGTGCCAGTAGTCGGGACACCCGGTGGGTCTACGAGCAGTACTTC
-,-,TRBJ1-1,TRBV3-1/TRBV3-2,CASSPLMEGPEAFF,TGTGCCAGCAGCCCGTTAATGGAGGGGCCTGAAGCTTTCTTT
-,-,TRBJ1-1,TRBV5-1,CASSLEQSVSEAFF,TGCGCCAGCAGCTTGGAACAGTCGGTGAGTGAAGCTTTCTTT
TRBD2,-,TRBJ2-5,TRBV5-1,CASSSTGGDETQYF,TGCGCCAGCAGCTCGACCGGGGGGGACGAGACCCAGTACTTC
-,-,TRBJ2-5,TRBV3-1/TRBV3-2,CASSDQGGETQYF,TGTGCCAGCAGCGACCAGGGAGGAGAGACCCAGTACTTC
TRBD2,-,TRBJ2-7,TRBV2,CASSGGGSGEQYF,TGTGCCAGCAGTGGGGGGGGTTCCGGCGAGCAGTACTTC
-,-,TRBJ2-1,TRBV30,CAWRGYGTYNEQFF,TGTGCCTGGAGGGGGTACGGGACCTACAATGAGCAGTTCTTC
TRBD1,-,TRBJ2-7,TRBV27,CASSSTGFYEQYF,TGTGCCAGCAGTTCGACAGGGTTCTACGAGCAGTACTTC
TRBD2,-,TRBJ2-2,TRBV5-1,CASSLEAGAWTGELFF,TGCGCCAGCAGCTTGGAGGCGGGAGCCTGGACCGGGGAGCTGTTTTTT
TRBD2,-,TRBJ2-7,TRBV6-5,CASSLSGKNYEQYF,TGTGCCAGCAGTTTGAGCGGGAAGAACTACGAGCAGTACTTC
-,-,TRBJ2-7,TRBV7-8,CASSLAGTRYEQYF,TGTGCCAGCAGCTTAGCGGGGACACGGTACGAGCAGTACTTC
TRBD2,-,TRBJ2-7,TRBV6-5,CASREREGPYEQYF,TGTGCCAGCAGGGAGCGGGAGGGCCCCTACGAGCAGTACTTC
TRBD1,-,TRBJ1-6,TRBV19,CASRDWDRNSPLHF,TGTGCCAGTAGGGATTGGGACAGAAATTCACCCCTCCACTTT
TRBD1,-,TRBJ1-4,TRBV30,CAWSEQGGSNEKLFF,TGTGCCTGGAGTGAACAGGGGGGTTCTAATGAAAAACTGTTTTTT
-,-,TRBJ2-2,TRBV29-1,CSVGTGKQGELFF,TGCAGCGTTGGAACCGGGAAACAAGGGGAGCTGTTTTTT
-,-,TRBJ1-6,TRBV28,CASRFAGLRNSPLHF,TGTGCCAGCAGATTTGCCGGGTTGAGGAATTCACCCCTCCACTTT
-,-,TRBJ1-4,TRBV24-1,CATSVGRDQKLFF,TGTGCCACCAGTGTAGGCAGGGATCAAAAACTGTTTTTT
-,once,TRBJ2-7,TRBV18,CASSPSAYEQYF,TGTGCCAGCTCACCCTCCGCCTACGAGCAGTACTTC
-,-,TRBJ2-1,TRBV9,CASSVAPSSNEQFF,TGTGCCAGCAGCGTAGCACCTAGTAGCAATGAGCAGTTCTTC
TRBD2,-,TRBJ2-7,TRBV3-1/TRBV3-2,CASSQDPRQAGGPHEQYF,TGTGCCAGCAGCCAAGATCCACGGCAAGCGGGAGGGCCCCACGAGCAGTACTTC
TRBD1,-,TRBJ1-4,TRBV4-3,CASSQAGQGDEKLFF,TGCGCCAGCAGCCAGGCGGGACAGGGGGATGAAAAACTGTTTTTT
-,-,TRBJ1-2,TRBV5-1,CASSLAENYGYTF,TGCGCCAGCAGCTTGGCAGAAAACTATGGCTACACCTTC
-,-,TRBJ1-3,TRBV7-2,CASSSPGHGNTIYF,TGTGCCAGCAGCTCACCGGGACACGGAAACACCATATATTTT
TRBD2,-,TRBJ2-2,TRBV15,CATSRVLTSGSTGELFF,TGTGCCACCAGCAGAGTTTTAACTAGCGGGAGTACCGGGGAGCTGTTTTTT
TRBD1,-,TRBJ2-2,TRBV7-9,CAVTGVRPDTGELFF,TGTGCCGTTACAGGGGTCCGTCCGGACACCGGGGAGCTGTTTTTT
-,-,TRBJ2-7,TRBV30,CAWKGDIYEQYF,TGTGCCTGGAAGGGGGATATTTACGAGCAGTACTTC
TRBD1,-,TRBJ1-5,TRBV28,CASRLTGGSNQPQHF,TGTGCCAGCAGGCTAACAGGGGGAAGCAATCAGCCCCAGCATTTT
-,-,TRBJ2-3,TRBV14,CASAPASSTDTQYF,TGTGCCAGCGCTCCCGCTAGTAGCACAGATACGCAGTATTTT
-,-,TRBJ1-5,TRBV7-9,CASSTEVFSNQPQHF,TGTGCCAGCAGCACAGAAGTCTTTAGCAATCAGCCCCAGCATTTT
-,once,TRBJ1-1,TRBV29-1,CSVGGADTEAFF,TGCAGCGTAGGGGGGGCTGACACTGAAGCTTTCTTT
-,-,TRBJ2-6,TRBV30,CAWRRVTQSGANVLTF,TGTGCCTGGAGGAGGGTAACCCAGTCTGGGGCCAACGTCCTGACTTTC
TRBD1,once,TRBJ1-1,TRBV3-1/TRBV3-2,CASRQGLGNTEAFF,TGTGCCAGCCGACAGGGGTTGGGGAACACTGAAGCTTTCTTT
TRBD1,-,TRBJ1-5,TRBV7-9,CASSLADRPNQPQHF,TGTGCCAGCAGCTTAGCGGACAGGCCGAATCAGCCCCAGCATTTT
TRBD2,-,TRBJ2-2,TRBV29-1,CSVLHSYGGETGELFF,TGCAGCGTTCTTCACTCCTATGGGGGGGAGACCGGGGAGCTGTTTTTT
-,once,TRBJ1-5,TRBV30,CAWSVGGNQPQHF,TGTGCCTGGAGTGTCGGGGGCAATCAGCCCCAGCATTTT
TRBD2,-,TRBJ2-1,TRBV19,CASRLLLGGNEQFF,TGTGCCAGTAGACTTCTACTGGGGGGGAATGAGCAGTTCTTC
TRBD1,-,TRBJ2-3,TRBV5-6,CASSGSGGTDTQYF,TGTGCCAGCAGCGGGTCAGGGGGAACAGATACGCAGTATTTT
-,-,TRBJ1-1,TRBV5-1,CASSGQYMNTEAFF,TGCGCCAGCAGCGGCCAATATATGAACACTGAAGCTTTCTTT
TRBD1,once,TRBJ2-5,TRBV19,CASSWTGGPRETQYF,TGTGCCAGTAGTTGGACAGGGGGGCCGAGGGAGACCCAGTACTTC
-,-,TRBJ1-2,TRBV24-1,CATSDPGMNYGYTF,TGTGCCACCAGTGACCCGGGGATGAACTATGGCTACACCTTC
-,-,TRBJ1-1,TRBV7-9,CASSLGVQYQGQAFF,TGTGCCAGCAGCTTAGGAGTTCAATATCAGGGCCAAGCTTTCTTT
TRBD1,-,TRBJ2-2,TRBV4-1,CASNVGDRGTGELFF,TGCGCCAGCAACGTCGGTGACAGGGGCACCGGGGAGCTGTTTTTT
-,-,TRBJ2-1,TRBV10-3,CAISERQLGLSSYNEQFF,TGTGCCATCAGTGAGCGACAGCTGGGGTTGAGCTCCTACAATGAGCAGTTCTTC
TRBD1,-,TRBJ2-7,TRBV28,CASSLGQPYEQYF,TGTGCCAGCAGTTTGGGACAGCCCTACGAGCAGTACTTC
-,-,TRBJ2-5,TRBV2,CASSVLAGRETQYF,TGTGCCAGCAGTGTTTTGGCTGGGAGGGAGACCCAGTACTTC